This T cell receptor (beta chain) appears in the sequencing data of a study of shared clonotypes between healthy human individuals. Study outcomes and limitations: Incomplete sequencing of sorted subsets was indicated by rarefaction despite large depth. How much donors shared clonotypes was expected to be affected by sequencing depth.

Clones were sequenced by immunoSEQ multiplex PCR, and TCRdb holds only the in-frame ones, with some missing. Of approximately 2.5 million clones detected, 93% appear once; the ten largest clones hold approximately 0.35%. This CDR3 is 14 amino acids long. V was cut by 1 base and J by 2 bases, with 9 bases left in between. Germline assignment: CDR1 SGHNT and CDR2 YENEEA. For this clone: Antigen: not known.

The gene calls are TRBV11-3 and TRBJ2-7; D is uncertain. The sequenced sample was naive CD4+ T cells from PBMCs. Subset: CD45RA+ positively selected. This clonotype originated in a man between 18 and 29 years old in good health. Some clones in this sample may be carry-over from other donors' samples. This CDR3 reads CASSLAEPPYEQYF. In nucleotides, the CDR3 is TGTGCCAGCAGCTTAGCAGAGCCCCCCTACGAGCAGTACTTC. The full variable domain, with the rest looked up from reference TRBV11-3 and TRBJ2-7, is EAGVVQSPRYKIIEKKQPVAFWCNPISGHNTLYWYLQNLGQGPELLIRYENEEAVDDSQLPKDRFSAERLKGVDSTLKIQPAELGDSAVYLCASSLAEPPYEQYFGPGTRLTVT.